These 25 T cell receptor beta chains came from one sample sequenced in a study of cytomegalovirus exposure and HLA in healthy donors (dated by TCRdb to about 2017). Libraries were constructed by the immunoSEQ multiplex PCR assay. The multiplex PCR relied on a mix of 60 forward primers for TCR Vbeta segments and 13 reverse primers for TCR Jbeta segments. This immuneACCESS table, as held by TCRdb, lists in-frame sequences with V and J called but not all clones. Of the missing ones, under half trace to an unresolved V gene in checked studies; the others have no known cause. The sample includes under 200,000 clones, with approximately 78% observed a single time. Jointly, the top ten make up 7.5% to 9% of the sample. Sequencing was done on a sample of PBMCs. The origin of the receptors is a male donor in good health and CMV-seropositive.

CDR3 residues: CASTEGRNSPLHF. CDR3 DNA: TGTGCCAGCACAGAGGGTAGGAATTCACCCCTCCACTTT. This chain joins TRBV2 and TRBJ1-6; D gene uncertain. Trimming removed 7 bases from V and 7 bases from J, with 11 bases in between. Germline V gene data show CDR1 as SNHLY and CDR2 as FYNNEI. The CDR3 has 13 amino acids.

The chain employs TRBV14 and TRBJ1-1, with D unclear. The CDR3 has 11 residues. The germline V and J ends were trimmed by 4 bases and 6 bases, with 6 bases remaining between them. The germline gives CDR1 SGHDN, CDR2 FVKESK. The CDR3 sequence: CASSRVPEAFF. DNA for the CDR3: TGTGCCAGCAGCCGAGTCCCTGAAGCTTTCTTT.

The chain's CDR3 is CASSLTNRVFVLGEQYF. The DNA for the CDR3 is TGTGCCAGCAGCTTAACAAACAGGGTGTTCGTTTTGGGCGAGCAGTACTTC. This chain uses TRBV5-4 with TRBJ2-7; perhaps TRBD1 as D (6 bases). CDR1 SGHNT and CDR2 YYREEE come from the germline V gene (reference sequence). With 2 bases removed from V and 6 bases from J, the gap between germline ends came to 24 bases. The CDR3 totals 17 residues.

As for this clone: This same CDR3 is encoded by further DNA sequences in the sample. The V gene is TRBV19, the J gene TRBJ1-4, with 7 bases matching TRBD1. The CDR3 length is 14 residues. V gave up 3 bases and J gave up 5 bases; unmatched junction bases: 3. Germline CDR1 LNHDA, CDR2 SQIVND (reference sequence). CDR3 amino acids: CASSIGRGNEKLFF. The CDR3 nucleotides are TGTGCCAGTAGTATCGGCAGGGGGAATGAAAAACTGTTTTTT.

The V gene is TRBV28, the J gene TRBJ2-1, with 10 positions matching TRBD2. V shed 1 base and J 7 bases; nucleotides not matched to a gene: 7. CDR3 length equals 16 residues. From germline, CDR1 is MDHEN and CDR2 SYDVKM. This chain's CDR3 is CASSLFSSGSENEQFF. CDR3 coding DNA: TGTGCCAGCAGTTTATTTTCTAGCGGGAGCGAAAATGAGCAGTTCTTC.

The V and J genes are TRBV27 and TRBJ1-1, with D maybe TRBD1 (6 bases). This CDR3 is 18 amino acids long. V was cut by 1 base and J by 5 bases, with 23 bases left in between. Germline CDR1 and CDR2: MNHEY and SMNVEV (reference sequence). This CDR3 is CASSLLARGSVGRTEAFF. As DNA, the CDR3 is TGTGCCAGCAGTTTATTGGCCAGGGGATCAGTCGGTCGGACTGAAGCTTTCTTT.

The gene calls are TRBV28 and TRBJ1-4; 8 nucleotides align to TRBD1. CDR3 length: 16 residues. Germline loops: CDR1 MDHEN, CDR2 SYDVKM. V shed 5 bases, J shed 4 bases, and the junction held 9 bases outside the gene matches. CDR3 in amino acids: CASSLMTGDYNEKLFF. CDR3 in DNA: TGTGCCAGCAGTCTAATGACAGGGGATTATAATGAAAAACTGTTTTTT.

The chain joins TRBV30 to TRBJ2-7; TRBD2 aligns across 10 bases. Germline CDR1 and CDR2: GTSNPN and SVGIG (reference sequence). The CDR3 extends over 14 amino acids. Losses at the gene ends were 0 bases for V and 7 bases for J; bases not matched to a gene: 6. CDR3 in amino acids: CAWSVLAGHREQYF. CDR3 DNA sequence: TGTGCCTGGAGTGTACTAGCGGGACACAGAGAGCAGTACTTC.

Comment on this clone: Germline is not matched at one junction end, which may reflect a read error. V usage is TRBV10-2 and J usage is TRBJ1-1, with 7 bases fitting TRBD1. Per the germline V gene, CDR1 is WSHSY and CDR2 is SAAADI. This CDR3 comprises 13 residues. Here the CDR3 DNA reads TGCGCCAGCAGTGAGTCGCCAGGGGGGAGCGTTCCCTTT. Its translation is CASSESPGGSVPF.

The rearrangement links TRBV7-6 to TRBJ2-2; TRBD1 matches 9 bases. CDR1 SGHVS and CDR2 FNYEAQ come from the germline V gene. V shed 5 bases and J 3 bases; nucleotides not matched to a gene: 16. This CDR3 has 19 residues. For the CDR3, the DNA is TGTGCCAGCAGCCCAGAGACCGGACAGGGGTGGCGGGACACCGGGGAGCTGTTTTTT. It is translated as CASSPETGQGWRDTGELFF.

The chain employs TRBV4-3 and TRBJ2-1, with TRBD2 matching over 10 bases. The germline CDR1 and CDR2 sequences are LGHNA and YSLEER. Unmatched junction bases numbered 4, after V lost 3 bases and J lost 5 bases. CDR3 length: 15 residues. CDR3 region: CASSQGSGGDNEQFF. In nucleotides, the CDR3 is TGCGCCAGCAGCCAGGGGAGCGGGGGGGACAATGAGCAGTTCTTC.

The V and J genes are TRBV28 and TRBJ1-2, with a tentative D call TRBD1 (6 bases). Germline-derived CDR1 and CDR2 are MDHEN and SYDVKM. This CDR3 is built from 14 residues. The ends were cut back, 3 bases at V and 4 bases at J, with 12 bases in the middle. CDR3 residues: CASSFPPGVYGYTF. In DNA form, the CDR3 reads TGTGCCAGCAGTTTCCCCCCAGGGGTCTATGGCTACACCTTC.

CDR3 nucleotide sequence: TGTGCCAGCAGCTTAGCACTAGCGGGGAGCCCCGGGGAGCTGTTTTTT. Its translation: CASSLALAGSPGELFF. The chain employs TRBV11-3 and TRBJ2-2; 10 nucleotides align to TRBD2. The CDR3 sequence is 16 residues long. The germline V gene encodes CDR1 SGHNT and CDR2 YENEEA. Trimming at V came to 1 base and at J to 6 bases, leaving 5 bases not matched to a gene.

CDR3 coding DNA: TGCGCCAGCAGCCTGGGGCGGGGATCCACTGAAGCTTTCTTT. It translates to CASSLGRGSTEAFF. V gene TRBV4-3 combines with J gene TRBJ1-1; TRBD1 is a possible D gene (5 bases). Trimming removed 4 bases at V and 4 bases at J, with 13 bases between. Looked up from germline, CDR1 is LGHNA and CDR2 is YSLEER. The CDR3 contains 14 residues.

The chain couples TRBV7-6 to TRBJ2-2; 7 nucleotides align to TRBD1. The CDR3 is 13 residues long. CDR1 is SGHVS and CDR2 is FNYEAQ in the germline V gene. V shed 5 bases and J 5 bases; nucleotides not matched to a gene: 2. CDR3 protein: CASSPQGTGELFF. CDR3 nucleotide sequence: TGTGCCAGCAGCCCACAGGGGACCGGGGAGCTGTTTTTT.

The genes are TRBV4-3 and TRBJ1-2; 8 bases map to TRBD1. CDR3 length: 13 residues. V lost 4 bases, J lost 7 bases, and 5 bases stayed unmatched. Germline values: CDR1 LGHNA, CDR2 YSLEER. The CDR3 protein is CASSPGGAFGYTF. The CDR3 nucleotides read TGCGCCAGCAGCCCAGGGGGCGCGTTTGGCTACACCTTC.

The V call is TRBV11-2, the J call TRBJ2-7; 8 nucleotides match TRBD2. Looked up from germline, CDR1 is SGHAT and CDR2 is FQNNGV. The J segment lost 0 bases and the V segment lost 6 bases, leaving 4 bases of the junction unmatched. The CDR3 is 14 amino acids. DNA for the CDR3: TGTGCCAGCAGGCTAGCGGGTAGCTCCTACGAGCAGTACTTC. Its translation: CASRLAGSSYEQYF.

The J gene is TRBJ1-1, the V gene TRBV28, with no clear D. Trimming pared 2 bases from V and 2 bases from J, leaving 3 bases between. Germline V gene sequence: CDR1 MDHEN, CDR2 SYDVKM. CDR3 length equals 12 residues. The CDR3: CASSLVNTEAFF. The DNA for the CDR3 is TGTGCCAGCAGTTTAGTAAACACTGAAGCTTTCTTT.

The chain joins TRBV9 to TRBJ1-2; 8 bases align to TRBD1. Germline V gene lookup returns CDR1 SGDLS and CDR2 YYNGEE. This CDR3 has 17 amino acids. V was clipped by 0 bases and J by 4 bases; unmatched bases: 11. The DNA of the CDR3 is TGTGCCAGCAGCGTAGGGGGAGGACAGGGAGCGACCTATGGCTACACCTTC. Its translation is CASSVGGGQGATYGYTF. Looking up the rest from reference TRBV9 and TRBJ1-2 gives the full variable domain: DSGVTQTPKHLITATGQRVTLRCSPRSGDLSVYWYQQSLDQGLQFLIQYYNGEERAKGNILERFSAQQFPDLHSELNLSSLELGDSALYFCASSVGGGQGATYGYTFGSGTRLTVV.

This clone was seen a handful of times. The chain is built from TRBV4-3 and TRBJ2-7, with D possibly TRBD2 on 6 matching bases. Germline lookup yields CDR1 LGHNA and CDR2 YSLEER. The CDR3 covers 14 residues. V shed 0 bases and J shed 2 bases, with 8 bases lying between them. The CDR3 bases are TGCGCCAGCAGCCAAGATAGCGGTACCTACGAGCAGTACTTC. Its translation: CASSQDSGTYEQYF.

The rearrangement joins TRBV5-6 to TRBJ2-5; 7 bases map to TRBD2. Trimming took 4 bases from V and 5 from J; bases not matched to a gene: 8. The CDR3 extends over 14 amino acids. Germline loops: CDR1 SGHDT, CDR2 YYEEEE. DNA of the CDR3: TGTGCCAGCAGCCACTGGGGACTAAGGGAGACCCAGTACTTC. Protein product: CASSHWGLRETQYF.

The chain joins TRBV30 to TRBJ1-4, with D tentatively TRBD1 (6 bases). V lost 7 bases to trimming and J lost 8 bases, with 17 bases between them. Germline V gene sequence: CDR1 GTSNPN, CDR2 SVGIG (reference sequence). The CDR3 extends over 13 amino acids. DNA of the CDR3: TGTGCCTTGGATGCGGGGGCCGTGGAAAAACTGTTTTTT. This translates into CALDAGAVEKLFF.

This clone was observed a single time. The V gene is TRBV7-2, the J gene TRBJ2-3; D gene ambiguous. The V and J ends lost 1 base and 0 bases respectively, with 5 bases between them. Germline values: CDR1 SGHTA, CDR2 FQGNSA. This CDR3 has 14 amino acids. The CDR3 DNA reads TGTGCCAGCAGCTTAGGCTACAGCACAGATACGCAGTATTTT. It encodes CASSLGYSTDTQYF.

The rearrangement joins TRBV9 to TRBJ2-5, with 12 nucleotides matching TRBD2. Germline lookup yields CDR1 SGDLS and CDR2 YYNGEE. This CDR3 has 16 residues. With 0 bases clipped from V and 5 bases from J, the junction kept 5 bases outside the gene matches. DNA of the CDR3: TGTGCCAGCAGCGTAGCCCTAGCGGGAGGGCACGAGACCCAGTACTTC. It yields the protein CASSVALAGGHETQYF.

V gene TRBV10-3 combines with J gene TRBJ1-3, with unresolved D. Germline V lookup: CDR1 ENHRY, CDR2 SYGVKD. There are 13 residues in the CDR3. Trimming removed 2 bases from V and 2 bases from J, with 4 bases in between. The CDR3 sequence is CAISEQTGNTIYF. In nucleotides, the CDR3 is TGTGCCATCAGTGAGCAGACTGGAAACACCATATATTTT.